Each of the 11 T cell receptor beta chains below was sequenced from the same sample in a study of identifying expanded T cells in peripheral blood. The assay was immunoSEQ multiplex PCR, and TCRdb's table has in-frame clones only and misses some. The sample carries 85,000 to 95,000 clones, 88% recorded once. Sequenced material: blood. Every receptor here comes from a person aged 18 to 70 in good health.

The chain employs TRBV9 and TRBJ1-6, with D uncertain. This CDR3 region has 14 residues. Germline CDR1 is SGDLS and CDR2 is YYNGEE. Trimming took 1 base from V and 10 from J, leaving 12 bases between them. In DNA, the CDR3 is TGTGCCAGCAGCGTATGGGATATTATGTCACCCCTCCACTTT. Translating gives CASSVWDIMSPLHF.

V usage is TRBV7-9 and J usage is TRBJ1-5, with D perhaps TRBD1 (5 bases). Trimming pared 1 base from V and 8 bases from J, leaving 15 bases between. This CDR3 contains 15 residues. Germline CDR1 reads SEHNR; CDR2 reads FQNEAQ (reference sequence). CDR3 region: CASSLGGGGWEPQHF. The CDR3, as DNA: TGTGCCAGCAGCTTAGGCGGGGGTGGTTGGGAGCCCCAGCATTTT.

J is TRBJ2-7 and V is TRBV7-3; D gene unclear. Trimming stripped 2 bases from V and 3 bases from J, with 17 bases between. The germline V gene has CDR1 SGHTA and CDR2 FQGTGA. This CDR3 region has 16 residues. CDR3 protein: CASSLEGLVEVYEQYF. The CDR3 nucleotides are TGTGCCAGCAGCTTAGAAGGGCTAGTCGAAGTCTACGAGCAGTACTTC.

V gene TRBV6-5 combines with J gene TRBJ2-7; D might be TRBD2 (7 bases). This CDR3 comprises 15 residues. V was shortened by 0 bases and J by 7 bases, with 16 bases between the two germline ends. Looked up from germline, CDR1 is MNHEY and CDR2 is SVGAGI. Written as DNA, the CDR3 is TGTGCCAGCAGTTACTCTTTTAGGGGGGGAGGAGAGCAGTACTTC. It specifies CASSYSFRGGGEQYF.

The rearrangement joins TRBV11-3 to TRBJ2-3; TRBD1 matches at 7 bases. Trimming cost V 1 base and J 1 base; bases outside gene matches: 5. The germline V gene has CDR1 SGHNT and CDR2 YENEEA. This CDR3 contains 16 residues. This CDR3 is CASSLGDRVGTDTQYF. The CDR3 coding sequence is TGTGCCAGCAGCTTAGGAGACAGGGTCGGCACAGATACGCAGTATTTT.

The genes are TRBV28 and TRBJ2-2; 13 nucleotides align to TRBD2. The J segment lost 6 bases and the V segment lost 5 bases, leaving 6 bases of the junction unmatched. The CDR3 is 16 residues long. From germline, CDR1 is MDHEN and CDR2 SYDVKM. The CDR3 DNA reads TGTGCCAGCAGTCGGACTAGCGGGAGTTTGGCCGGGGAGCTGTTTTTT. Translation: CASSRTSGSLAGELFF.

The rearrangement uses TRBV10-2 and TRBJ1-2; no definite D call. The V end was cut by 0 bases, the J end by 4 bases, with 12 bases between. There are 15 residues in the CDR3. Germline-derived CDR1 and CDR2 are WSHSY and SAAADI. CDR3 sequence reads: CASSESEAGGYGYTF. CDR3 in DNA: TGCGCCAGCAGTGAGTCGGAGGCCGGAGGCTATGGCTACACCTTC.

The V gene is TRBV28, the J gene TRBJ1-3; unclear D gene. V dropped 3 bases and J dropped 0 bases, with 6 bases sitting between them. The CDR3 length is 14 residues. CDR1 is MDHEN, CDR2 SYDVKM, per germline. This CDR3 reads CASSLVSSGNTIYF. CDR3 DNA sequence: TGTGCCAGCAGTTTGGTGAGCTCTGGAAACACCATATATTTT.

The V call is TRBV10-3, the J call TRBJ1-5; TRBD1 matches 7 bases. From germline, CDR1 is ENHRY and CDR2 SYGVKD. Trimming at V came to 3 bases and at J to 6 bases, leaving 5 bases not matched to a gene. The CDR3 is 14 residues long. The CDR3 sequence: CAISDGQVGQPQHF. The CDR3 DNA follows: TGTGCCATCAGTGATGGACAGGTTGGTCAGCCCCAGCATTTT.

This clone showed up just once. V and J are TRBV7-6 and TRBJ1-1; D remains unclear. The CDR3 consists of 15 residues. The V gene lost 5 bases and the J gene lost 0 bases, with 13 bases spanning the gap. Germline V gene lookup returns CDR1 SGHVS and CDR2 FNYEAQ. The CDR3 region has the DNA TGTGCCAGCAGCCCCTCCGGGTTAGTGAACACTGAAGCTTTCTTT. Protein product: CASSPSGLVNTEAFF.

The chain joins TRBV6-4 to TRBJ2-2; D is possibly TRBD1 (5 bases). The CDR3 extends over 15 amino acids. V lost 0 bases, J lost 4 bases, and 9 bases lay in between. Per germline, CDR1 MRHNA and CDR2 SNTAGT. CDR3 in amino acids: CASSDSTDPTGELFF. The CDR3 DNA follows: TGTGCCAGCAGTGACTCGACAGACCCCACCGGGGAGCTGTTTTTT.